These 13 T cell receptor beta chains originate from one sample sequenced in a study of cytomegalovirus exposure and HLA in healthy donors. The PCR contained 60 Vbeta and 13 Jbeta primers. Assay used: immunoSEQ multiplex PCR; TCRdb lists only in-frame clones, some missing. The table lists more than 85,000 clones, roughly 80% of them singletons, with approximately 5.6% in the top ten. Sequenced sample: PBMCs. Receptors originate from a man under 40 in good health and CMV-seropositive.

This chain connects TRBV27 to TRBJ2-7, with D perhaps TRBD2 (7 bases). Germline V gives CDR1 MNHEY, CDR2 SMNVEV (reference sequence). This CDR3 region has 14 residues. Trimming pared 4 bases from V and 3 bases from J, leaving 13 bases between. This CDR3 reads CASSSGGVIYEQYF. The CDR3 nucleotides are TGTGCCAGCAGTTCGGGGGGCGTAATCTACGAGCAGTACTTC.

Comment on this clone: A read error may produce the germline difference seen at one junction end. This rearrangement joins TRBV7-7 to TRBJ2-3, with TRBD2 matching 12 bases. Looked up from germline, CDR1 is SSHAT and CDR2 is FNYEAQ (reference sequence). This CDR3 is built from 19 residues. In DNA, the CDR3 is TGTGCTAGCAGCTTTGGCCCGTCTAGCGGGGGGGCCAGCACAGATACGCAGTATTTT. Encoded protein: CASSFGPSSGGASTDTQYF.

The rearrangement joins TRBV11-2 to TRBJ2-1; 14 positions agree with TRBD2. The V segment lost 5 bases and the J segment 3 bases; nucleotides outside the gene matches: 3. The CDR3 is made up of 16 amino acids. CDR1 and CDR2 (germline): SGHAT, FQNNGV. The CDR3, as DNA: TGTGCCAGCAGCGGACTAGCGGGGGGCTACTACAATGAGCAGTTCTTC. This translates into CASSGLAGGYYNEQFF.

This CDR3 is CASARQDGPNSNQPQHF. CDR3 sequence (DNA): TGTGCCAGCGCGCGACAGGACGGACCTAATAGCAATCAGCCCCAGCATTTT. V gene TRBV4-2 combines with J gene TRBJ1-5, with D possibly matching TRBD1 (6 bases). Trimming took off 8 bases at V and 0 bases at J, with 20 bases between the two ends. Germline assignment: CDR1 LGHNA and CDR2 YNFKEQ. CDR3 length: 17 residues.

The chain joins TRBV14 to TRBJ2-3; TRBD1 matches at 10 bases. The germline gives CDR1 SGHDN, CDR2 FVKESK. V lost 1 base, J lost 5 bases, and 6 bases stayed unmatched. This CDR3 has 16 residues. The CDR3: CASSQGVRDRGDTQYF. In DNA form, the CDR3 reads TGTGCCAGCAGCCAAGGGGTTCGGGACAGGGGAGATACGCAGTATTTT.

This chain links TRBV4-1 with TRBJ2-5; D possibly corresponds to TRBD2 (6 bases). The end of the DNA fits TRBJ2-7 better, so the J call may be wrong. Germline V gene lookup returns CDR1 MGHRA and CDR2 YSYEKL. The CDR3 runs 17 residues. In nucleotides, the CDR3 is TGCGCCAGCAGCCTAGGGAAGGAGGGCTCCAGCTCCTACGAGCAGTACTTC. Protein product: CASSLGKEGSSSYEQYF.

This clone occurred a few times. J is TRBJ2-7 and V is TRBV6-5; TRBD1 is a possible D gene (6 bases). The CDR3 sequence is 13 residues long. Germline CDR1 is MNHEY and CDR2 is SVGAGI. The germline V and J ends were trimmed by 6 bases and 6 bases, with 15 bases remaining between them. The CDR3 region is CASRDRTDGEQYF. CDR3 sequence (DNA): TGTGCCAGCAGAGACAGGACAGATGGCGAGCAGTACTTC.

This chain connects TRBV5-1 to TRBJ2-2, with 9 bases that match TRBD1. CDR3 length equals 16 residues. CDR1 and CDR2 from the germline V gene are SGHRS and YFSETQ. Germline trimming cut 0 bases from V and 5 bases from J; bases unmatched to any gene: 5. The DNA for the CDR3 is TGCGCCAGCAGCTTGGGGACAGGGGTGACTACCGGGGAGCTGTTTTTT. This sequence encodes CASSLGTGVTTGELFF.

CDR3 in DNA: TGCGCCAGCAGCTTGGAACAGGCCTACGAGCAGTACTTC. This translates into CASSLEQAYEQYF. This chain uses TRBV5-1 with TRBJ2-7, with D perhaps matching TRBD1 (5 bases). V was cut by 0 bases and J by 2 bases, with 6 bases left in between. There are 13 residues in the CDR3. Germline V gene data show CDR1 as SGHRS and CDR2 as YFSETQ.

The chain combines TRBV7-8 with TRBJ2-7, with 8 nucleotides matching TRBD2. V lost 5 bases, J lost 2 bases, and 5 bases stayed unmatched. The CDR3 extends over 14 amino acids. Germline assignment: CDR1 SGHVS and CDR2 FQNEAQ. The CDR3 DNA reads as TGTGCCAGCAGCCCGACTAGCGCAACCTACGAGCAGTACTTC. Its translation is CASSPTSATYEQYF.

The gene calls are TRBV6-1 and TRBJ1-2, with a possible D match to TRBD1 (6 bases). V dropped 5 bases and J dropped 0 bases, with 10 bases sitting between them. CDR1 and CDR2 from the germline V gene are MNHNS and SASEGT. The CDR3 spans 14 residues. The CDR3 DNA reads as TGTGCCAGCAGTCGGGACATAGCTAACTATGGCTACACCTTC. It codes for CASSRDIANYGYTF.

This clone was seen more than once but under ten times. This sequence joins TRBV5-1 and TRBJ2-7, with 7 positions matching TRBD2. The CDR3 extends over 15 amino acids. With V trimmed by 3 bases and J by 6 bases, 12 bases remained unmatched. Germline CDR1 reads SGHRS; CDR2 reads YFSETQ. This chain's CDR3 is CASSYTGLGEGEQYF. The CDR3 coding sequence is TGCGCCAGCAGCTACACAGGTTTGGGGGAGGGCGAGCAGTACTTC.

V usage is TRBV7-2 and J usage is TRBJ1-2; TRBD1 matches at 10 bases. The CDR3 is made up of 15 amino acids. J lost 4 bases, V lost 0 bases, and 2 bases had no gene match. CDR1 is SGHTA, CDR2 FQGNSA, per germline. CDR3 region: CASSLAGTGAYGYTF. The DNA for the CDR3 is TGTGCCAGCAGCTTAGCCGGGACAGGGGCCTATGGCTACACCTTC.